The subject of this entry is one T cell receptor beta chain. What it binds is not known. The data stem from a study of cytomegalovirus exposure and HLA in healthy donors. PCR was performed using 60 Vbeta and 13 Jbeta primers. Per the original data handling: The authors later counted about 80 million unique TCR beta chains, 9 million to 12 million of them shared. Assay used: immunoSEQ multiplex PCR; TCRdb lists only in-frame clones, some missing. V, J and clone size are taken as reported in that table, and D and trimming were inferred from the DNA itself. The sample has about 160,000 clones; 70% are singletons. This CDR3 spans 15 amino acids. The V gene end was trimmed by 11 bases and the J gene end by 5 bases; junction bases not matched to a gene: 17. CDR1 and CDR2 from the germline V gene are MNHEY and SVGAGI. Study-wide points: Cytomegalovirus status, reportedly, was diagnosed with high specificity and sensitivity by the classifier. The authors enumerated under 200 TCR beta chains as linked to cytomegalovirus.

Donors counted as nominally healthy when sampled, yet unrecorded immune exposures were likely. Sequenced: PBMCs. The rearrangement links TRBV6-5 to TRBJ2-5, with TRBD2 matching over 7 bases. The TCR sequence derives from a man younger than 35 in good health and CMV-seropositive. CDR3 in amino acids: CASLLRGGVGETQYF. CDR3 coding DNA: TGTGCCTCCCTGTTACGTGGGGGGGTCGGGGAGACCCAGTACTTC.